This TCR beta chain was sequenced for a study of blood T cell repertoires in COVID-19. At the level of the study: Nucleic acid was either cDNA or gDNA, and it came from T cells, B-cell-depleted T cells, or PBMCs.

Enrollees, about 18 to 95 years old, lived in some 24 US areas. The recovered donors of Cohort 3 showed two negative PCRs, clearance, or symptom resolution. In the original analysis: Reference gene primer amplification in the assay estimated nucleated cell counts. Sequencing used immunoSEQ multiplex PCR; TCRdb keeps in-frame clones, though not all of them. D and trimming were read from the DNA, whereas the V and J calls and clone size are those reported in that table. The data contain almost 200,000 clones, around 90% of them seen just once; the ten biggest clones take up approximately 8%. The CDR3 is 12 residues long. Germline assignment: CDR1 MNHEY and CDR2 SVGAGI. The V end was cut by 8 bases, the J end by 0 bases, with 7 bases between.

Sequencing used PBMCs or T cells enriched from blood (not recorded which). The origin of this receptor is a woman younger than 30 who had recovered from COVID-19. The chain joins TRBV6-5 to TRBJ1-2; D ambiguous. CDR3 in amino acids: CASAKANYGYTF. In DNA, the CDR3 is TGTGCCAGCGCTAAAGCTAACTATGGCTACACCTTC.